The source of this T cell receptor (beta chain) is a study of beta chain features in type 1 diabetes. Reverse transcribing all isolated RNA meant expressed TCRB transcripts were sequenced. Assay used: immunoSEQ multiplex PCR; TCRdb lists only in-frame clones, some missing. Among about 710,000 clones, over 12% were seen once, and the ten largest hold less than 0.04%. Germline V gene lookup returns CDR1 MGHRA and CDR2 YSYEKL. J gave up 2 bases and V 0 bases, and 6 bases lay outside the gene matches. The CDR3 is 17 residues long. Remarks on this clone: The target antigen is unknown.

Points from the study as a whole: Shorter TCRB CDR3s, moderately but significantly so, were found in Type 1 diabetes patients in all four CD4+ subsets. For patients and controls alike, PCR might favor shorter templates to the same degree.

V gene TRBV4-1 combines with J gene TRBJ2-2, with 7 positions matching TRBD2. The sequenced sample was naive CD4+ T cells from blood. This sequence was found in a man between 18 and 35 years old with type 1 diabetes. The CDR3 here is CASSQEASGLNTGELFF. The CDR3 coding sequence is TGCGCCAGCAGCCAAGAGGCTAGCGGACTTAACACCGGGGAGCTGTTTTTT.